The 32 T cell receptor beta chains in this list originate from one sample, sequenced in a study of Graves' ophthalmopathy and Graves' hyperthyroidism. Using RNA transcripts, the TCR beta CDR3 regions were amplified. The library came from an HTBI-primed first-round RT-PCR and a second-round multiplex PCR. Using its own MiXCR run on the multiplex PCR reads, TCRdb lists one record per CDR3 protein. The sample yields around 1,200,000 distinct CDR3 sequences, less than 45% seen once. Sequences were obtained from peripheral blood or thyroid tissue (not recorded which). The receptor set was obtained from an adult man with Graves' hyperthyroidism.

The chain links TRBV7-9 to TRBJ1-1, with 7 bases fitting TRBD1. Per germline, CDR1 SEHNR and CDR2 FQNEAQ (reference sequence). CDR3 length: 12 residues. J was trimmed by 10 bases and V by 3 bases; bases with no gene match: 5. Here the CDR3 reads CASSLERDRAFF. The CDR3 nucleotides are TGTGCCAGCAGCTTGGAACGGGACAGAGCTTTCTTT.

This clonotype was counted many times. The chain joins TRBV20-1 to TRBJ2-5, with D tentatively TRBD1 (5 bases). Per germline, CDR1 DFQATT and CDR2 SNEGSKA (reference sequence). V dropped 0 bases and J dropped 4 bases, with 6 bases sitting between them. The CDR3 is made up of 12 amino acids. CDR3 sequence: CSARDQGETQYF. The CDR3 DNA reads TGCAGTGCTAGAGATCAGGGAGAGACCCAGTACTTC.

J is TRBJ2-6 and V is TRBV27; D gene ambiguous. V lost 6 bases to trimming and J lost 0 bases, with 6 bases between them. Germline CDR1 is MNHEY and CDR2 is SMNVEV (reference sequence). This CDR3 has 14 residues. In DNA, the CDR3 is TGTGCCAGCAGACAGAACTCTGGGGCCAACGTCCTGACTTTC. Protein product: CASRQNSGANVLTF.

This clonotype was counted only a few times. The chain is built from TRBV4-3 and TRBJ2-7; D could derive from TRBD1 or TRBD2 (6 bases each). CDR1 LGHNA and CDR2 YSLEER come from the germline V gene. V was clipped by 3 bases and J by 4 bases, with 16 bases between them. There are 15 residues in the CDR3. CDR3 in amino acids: CASSQEGQAQYEQYF. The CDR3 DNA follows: TGCGCCAGCAGCCAGGAGGGACAAGCCCAGTACGAGCAGTACTTC.

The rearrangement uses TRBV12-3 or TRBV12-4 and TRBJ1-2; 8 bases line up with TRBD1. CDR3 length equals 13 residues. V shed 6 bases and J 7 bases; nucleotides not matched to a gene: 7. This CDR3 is CASSLTGEAGYTF. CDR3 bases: TGTGCCAGCAGCCTGACAGGGGAGGCTGGCTACACCTTC.

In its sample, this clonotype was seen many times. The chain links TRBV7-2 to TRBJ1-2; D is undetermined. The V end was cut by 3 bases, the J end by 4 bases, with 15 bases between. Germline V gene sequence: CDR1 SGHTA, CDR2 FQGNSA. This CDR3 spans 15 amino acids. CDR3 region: CASSLSGAALYGYTF. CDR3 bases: TGTGCCAGCAGCTTGTCAGGAGCCGCCCTCTATGGCTACACCTTC.

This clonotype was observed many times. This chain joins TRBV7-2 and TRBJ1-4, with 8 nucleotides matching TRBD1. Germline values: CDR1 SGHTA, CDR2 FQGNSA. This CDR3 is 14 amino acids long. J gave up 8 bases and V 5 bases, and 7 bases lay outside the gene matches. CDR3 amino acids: CASSPDRGGEKLFF. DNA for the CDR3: TGTGCCAGCAGCCCCGACAGGGGCGGGGAAAAACTGTTTTTT.

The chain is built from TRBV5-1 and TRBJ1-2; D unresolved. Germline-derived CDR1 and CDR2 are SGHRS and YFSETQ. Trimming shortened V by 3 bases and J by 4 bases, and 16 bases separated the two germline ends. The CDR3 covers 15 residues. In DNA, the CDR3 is TGCGCCAGCAGCTCACATAGGCAGTCAGCCTATGGCTACACCTTC. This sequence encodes CASSSHRQSAYGYTF.

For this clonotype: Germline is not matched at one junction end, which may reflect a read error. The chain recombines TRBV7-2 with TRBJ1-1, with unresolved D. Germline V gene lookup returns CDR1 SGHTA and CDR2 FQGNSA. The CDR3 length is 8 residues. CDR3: CASSTRGF. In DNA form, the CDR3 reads TGTGCCAGCAGCACCAGAGGCTTT.

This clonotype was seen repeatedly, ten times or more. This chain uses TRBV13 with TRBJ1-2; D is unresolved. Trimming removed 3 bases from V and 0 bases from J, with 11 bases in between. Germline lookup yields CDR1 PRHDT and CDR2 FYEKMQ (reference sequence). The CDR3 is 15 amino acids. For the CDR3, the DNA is TGTGCCAGCAGCTTTAATCCCACTGCTAACTATGGCTACACCTTC. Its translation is CASSFNPTANYGYTF.

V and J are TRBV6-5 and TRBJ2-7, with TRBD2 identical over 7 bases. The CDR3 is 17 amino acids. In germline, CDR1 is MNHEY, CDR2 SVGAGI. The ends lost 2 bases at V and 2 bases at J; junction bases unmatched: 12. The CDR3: CASSYGASGAYTYEQYF. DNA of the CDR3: TGTGCCAGCAGTTACGGGGCTAGCGGAGCGTACACCTACGAGCAGTACTTC.

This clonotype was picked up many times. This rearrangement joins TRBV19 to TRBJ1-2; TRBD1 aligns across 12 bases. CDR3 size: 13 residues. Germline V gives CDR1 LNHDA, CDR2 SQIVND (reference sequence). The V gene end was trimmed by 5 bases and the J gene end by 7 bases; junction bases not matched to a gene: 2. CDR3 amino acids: CASSGDRGLGYTF. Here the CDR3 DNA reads TGTGCCAGTAGTGGGGACAGGGGGCTTGGCTACACCTTC.

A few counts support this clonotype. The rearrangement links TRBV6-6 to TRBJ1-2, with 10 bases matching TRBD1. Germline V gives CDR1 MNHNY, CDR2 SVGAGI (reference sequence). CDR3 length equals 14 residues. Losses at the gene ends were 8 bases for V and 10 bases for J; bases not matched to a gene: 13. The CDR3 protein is CASVPGQGFSAYTF. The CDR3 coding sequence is TGTGCCAGCGTCCCGGGACAGGGGTTCTCGGCCTACACCTTC.

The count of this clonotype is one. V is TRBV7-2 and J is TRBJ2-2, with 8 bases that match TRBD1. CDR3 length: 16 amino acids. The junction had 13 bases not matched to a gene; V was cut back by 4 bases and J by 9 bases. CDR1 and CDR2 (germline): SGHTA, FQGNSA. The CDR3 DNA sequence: TGTGCCAGCAGCTACTGGACAGGGATGATTCTACGGGAGCTGTTTTTT. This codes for CASSYWTGMILRELFF.

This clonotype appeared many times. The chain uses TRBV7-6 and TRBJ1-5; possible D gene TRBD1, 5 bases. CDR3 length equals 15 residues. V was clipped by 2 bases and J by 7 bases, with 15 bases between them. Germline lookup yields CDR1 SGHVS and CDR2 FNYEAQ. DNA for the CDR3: TGTGCCAGCAGCTTAAGTGATGTGGGGGGACAGCCCCAGCATTTT. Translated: CASSLSDVGGQPQHF.

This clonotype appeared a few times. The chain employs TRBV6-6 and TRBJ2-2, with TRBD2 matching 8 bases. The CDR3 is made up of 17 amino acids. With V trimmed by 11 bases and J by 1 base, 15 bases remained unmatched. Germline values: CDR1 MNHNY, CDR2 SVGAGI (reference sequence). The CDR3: CAVIKGSGAQNTGELFF. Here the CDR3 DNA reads TGTGCCGTAATTAAGGGTAGCGGGGCCCAGAACACCGGGGAGCTGTTTTTT.

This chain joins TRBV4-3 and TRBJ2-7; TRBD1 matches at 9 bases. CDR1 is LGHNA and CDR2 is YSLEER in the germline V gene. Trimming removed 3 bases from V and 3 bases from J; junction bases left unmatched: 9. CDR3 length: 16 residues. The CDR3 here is CASSQNRGRGVYEQYF. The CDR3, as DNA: TGCGCCAGCAGCCAGAACAGGGGGCGCGGTGTCTACGAGCAGTACTTC.

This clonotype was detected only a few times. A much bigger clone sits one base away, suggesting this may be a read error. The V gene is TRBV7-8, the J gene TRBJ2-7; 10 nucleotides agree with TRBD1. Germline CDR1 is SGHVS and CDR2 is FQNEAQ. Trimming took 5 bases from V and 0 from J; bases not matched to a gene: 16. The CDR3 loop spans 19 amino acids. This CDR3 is CASSLYVGTGALSSYEQYF. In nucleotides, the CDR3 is TGTGCCAGCAGCCTATACGTAGGGACAGGGGCCCTGAGCTCCTACGAGCAGTACTTC.

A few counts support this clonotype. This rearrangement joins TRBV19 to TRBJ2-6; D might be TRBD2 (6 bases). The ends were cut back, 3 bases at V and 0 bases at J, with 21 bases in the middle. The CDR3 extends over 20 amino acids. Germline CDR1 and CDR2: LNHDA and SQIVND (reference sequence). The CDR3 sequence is CASSIWDGTWRDSGANVLTF. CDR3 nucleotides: TGTGCCAGTAGTATTTGGGATGGCACTTGGCGGGACTCTGGGGCCAACGTCCTGACTTTC.

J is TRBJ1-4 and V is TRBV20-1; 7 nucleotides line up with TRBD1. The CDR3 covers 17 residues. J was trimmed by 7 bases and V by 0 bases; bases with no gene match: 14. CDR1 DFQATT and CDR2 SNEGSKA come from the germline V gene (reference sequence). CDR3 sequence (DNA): TGCAGTGCTAGAGATGGCGCCAGGGGGTATGGGCGTGAAAAACTGTTTTTT. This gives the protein CSARDGARGYGREKLFF.

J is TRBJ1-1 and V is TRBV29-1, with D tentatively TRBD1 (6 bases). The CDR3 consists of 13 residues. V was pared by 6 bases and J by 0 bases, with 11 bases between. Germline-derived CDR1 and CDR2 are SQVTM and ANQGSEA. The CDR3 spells CSVRGTMNTEAFF. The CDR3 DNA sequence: TGCAGCGTCAGGGGAACAATGAACACTGAAGCTTTCTTT.

CDR3 coding DNA: TGTGCCAGCAGCCAAGATCTCAGAGGGCTGGCCACTGAAGCTTTCTTT. It translates to CASSQDLRGLATEAFF. The chain uses TRBV3-1 and TRBJ1-1; D remains unclear. Germline assignment: CDR1 LGHDT and CDR2 YNNKEL (reference sequence). Trimming cost V 0 bases and J 4 bases, with 15 bases left between them. The CDR3 is 16 residues long.

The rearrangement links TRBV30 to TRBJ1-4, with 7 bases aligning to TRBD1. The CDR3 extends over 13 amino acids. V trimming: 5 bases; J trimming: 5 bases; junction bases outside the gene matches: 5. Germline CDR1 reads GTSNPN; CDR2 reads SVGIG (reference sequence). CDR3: CAWQGDSNEKLFF. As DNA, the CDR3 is TGTGCCTGGCAGGGGGACAGCAATGAAAAACTGTTTTTT.

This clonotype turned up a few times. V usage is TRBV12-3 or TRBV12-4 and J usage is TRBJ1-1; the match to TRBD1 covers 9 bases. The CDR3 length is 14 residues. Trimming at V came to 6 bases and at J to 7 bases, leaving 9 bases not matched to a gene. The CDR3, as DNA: TGTGCCAGCAGGTCCGGGACAGGGAGTTTTGAAGCTTTCTTT. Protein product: CASRSGTGSFEAFF.

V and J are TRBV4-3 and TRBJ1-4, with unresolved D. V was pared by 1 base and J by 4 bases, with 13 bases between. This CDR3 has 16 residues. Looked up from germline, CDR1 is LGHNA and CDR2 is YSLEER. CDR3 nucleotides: TGCGCCAGCAGCCAAGGGGAGGCCGGACGTAATGAAAAACTGTTTTTT. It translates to CASSQGEAGRNEKLFF.

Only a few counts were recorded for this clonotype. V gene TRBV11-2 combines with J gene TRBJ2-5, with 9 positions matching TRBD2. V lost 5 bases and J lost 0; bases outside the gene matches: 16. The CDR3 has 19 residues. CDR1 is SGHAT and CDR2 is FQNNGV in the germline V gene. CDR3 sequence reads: CASSLSWTSEGGYQETQYF. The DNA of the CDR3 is TGTGCCAGCAGCCTGAGTTGGACTAGCGAGGGGGGTTACCAAGAGACCCAGTACTTC.

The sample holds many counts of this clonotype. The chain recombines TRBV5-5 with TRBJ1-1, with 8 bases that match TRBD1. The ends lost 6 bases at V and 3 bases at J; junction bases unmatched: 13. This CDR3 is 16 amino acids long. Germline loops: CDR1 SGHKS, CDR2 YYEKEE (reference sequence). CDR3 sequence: CASTFAGTGHYTEAFF. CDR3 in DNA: TGTGCCAGCACCTTTGCCGGGACAGGACATTACACTGAAGCTTTCTTT.

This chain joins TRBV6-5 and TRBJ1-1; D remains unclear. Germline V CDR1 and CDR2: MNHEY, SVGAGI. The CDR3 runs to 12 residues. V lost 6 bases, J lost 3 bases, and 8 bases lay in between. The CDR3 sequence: CASRDGYTEAFF. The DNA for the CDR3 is TGTGCCAGCAGGGATGGGTACACTGAAGCTTTCTTT.

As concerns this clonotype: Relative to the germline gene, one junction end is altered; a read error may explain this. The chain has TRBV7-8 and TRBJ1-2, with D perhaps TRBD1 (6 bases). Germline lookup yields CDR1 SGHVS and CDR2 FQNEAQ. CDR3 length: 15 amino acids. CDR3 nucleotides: TGCGCCAGCAGCCAAGATGGATTGGACAGCTATGGCTACACCTTC. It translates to CASSQDGLDSYGYTF. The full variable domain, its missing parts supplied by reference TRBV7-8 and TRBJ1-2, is GAGVSQSPRYKVAKRGQDVALRCDPISGHVSLFWYQQALGQGPEFLTYFQNEAQLDKSGLPSDRFFAERPEGSVSTLKIQRTQQEDSAVYLCASSQDGLDSYGYTFGSGTRLTVV.

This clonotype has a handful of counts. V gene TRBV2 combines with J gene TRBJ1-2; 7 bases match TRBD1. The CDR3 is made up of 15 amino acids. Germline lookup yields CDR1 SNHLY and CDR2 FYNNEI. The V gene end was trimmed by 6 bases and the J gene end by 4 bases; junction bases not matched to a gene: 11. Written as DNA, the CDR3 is TGTGCCAGCAGCCCCAGGGACAGCATTTTCTATGGCTACACCTTC. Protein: CASSPRDSIFYGYTF.

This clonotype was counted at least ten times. CDR3 loop: CASSTATIGETQYF. In nucleotides, the CDR3 is TGTGCCAGCAGCACGGCTACAATCGGAGAGACCCAGTACTTC. The chain employs TRBV9 and TRBJ2-5; no clear D. CDR1 SGDLS and CDR2 YYNGEE come from the germline V gene. The CDR3 has 14 amino acids. The V end was cut by 4 bases, the J end by 4 bases, with 14 bases between.

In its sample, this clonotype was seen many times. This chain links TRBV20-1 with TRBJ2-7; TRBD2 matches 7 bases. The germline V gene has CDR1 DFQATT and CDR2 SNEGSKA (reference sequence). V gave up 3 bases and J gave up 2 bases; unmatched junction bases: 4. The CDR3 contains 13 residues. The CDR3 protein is CSASEAGPYEQYF. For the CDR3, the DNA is TGCAGTGCTAGTGAAGCGGGGCCCTACGAGCAGTACTTC.